This T cell receptor (beta chain) was retrieved from a study of cytomegalovirus exposure and HLA in healthy donors. Study-level background: The roughly 700 first-cohort repertoires shared a platform with the approximately 120 validation repertoires, as reported in a later analysis.

The table came from immunoSEQ multiplex PCR; TCRdb's copy has only in-frame clones and leaves some out. The data show roughly 120,000 clones, with around 89% seen just once and approximately 1.8% held by the top ten. The V and J ends lost 7 bases and 5 bases, in that order; junction bases with no gene match: 6. This CDR3 has 13 residues. Looked up from germline, CDR1 is SGHTA and CDR2 is FQGNSA. This TCR was recovered from a young man in good health and CMV-seronegative. Sequenced input: PBMCs. This chain links TRBV7-2 with TRBJ2-5, with 8 bases aligning to TRBD1. CDR3 loop: CASTADRGETQYF. The CDR3, as DNA: TGTGCCAGCACTGCCGACAGGGGTGAGACCCAGTACTTC.